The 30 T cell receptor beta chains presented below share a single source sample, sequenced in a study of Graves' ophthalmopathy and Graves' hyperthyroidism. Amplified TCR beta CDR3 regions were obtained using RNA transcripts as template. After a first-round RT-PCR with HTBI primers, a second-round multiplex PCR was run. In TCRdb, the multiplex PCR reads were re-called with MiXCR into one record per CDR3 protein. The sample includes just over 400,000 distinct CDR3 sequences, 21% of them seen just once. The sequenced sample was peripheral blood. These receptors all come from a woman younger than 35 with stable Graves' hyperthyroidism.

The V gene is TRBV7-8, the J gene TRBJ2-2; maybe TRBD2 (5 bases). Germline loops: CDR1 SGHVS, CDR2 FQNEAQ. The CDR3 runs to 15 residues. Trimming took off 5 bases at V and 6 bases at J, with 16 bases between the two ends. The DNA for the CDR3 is TGTGCCAGCAGCCCAGGAGGACTTCTTGCCGGGGAGCTGTTTTTT. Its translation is CASSPGGLLAGELFF. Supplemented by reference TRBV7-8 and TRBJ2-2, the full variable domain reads GAGVSQSPRYKVAKRGQDVALRCDPISGHVSLFWYQQALGQGPEFLTYFQNEAQLDKSGLPSDRFFAERPEGSVSTLKIQRTQQEDSAVYLCASSPGGLLAGELFFGEGSRLTVL.

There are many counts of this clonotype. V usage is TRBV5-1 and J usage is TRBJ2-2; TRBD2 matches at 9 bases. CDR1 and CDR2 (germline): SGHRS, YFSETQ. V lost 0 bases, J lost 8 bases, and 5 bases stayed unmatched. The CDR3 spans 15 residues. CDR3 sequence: CASSLALAGTGELFF. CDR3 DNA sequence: TGCGCCAGCAGCTTGGCCCTAGCGGGAACGGGGGAGCTGTTTTTT.

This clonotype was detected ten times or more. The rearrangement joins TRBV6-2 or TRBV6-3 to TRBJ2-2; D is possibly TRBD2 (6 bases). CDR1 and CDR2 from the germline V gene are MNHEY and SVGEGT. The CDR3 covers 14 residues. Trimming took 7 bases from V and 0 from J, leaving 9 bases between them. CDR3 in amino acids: CASIPSANTGELFF. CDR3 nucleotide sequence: TGTGCCAGCATCCCTAGCGCGAACACCGGGGAGCTGTTTTTT.

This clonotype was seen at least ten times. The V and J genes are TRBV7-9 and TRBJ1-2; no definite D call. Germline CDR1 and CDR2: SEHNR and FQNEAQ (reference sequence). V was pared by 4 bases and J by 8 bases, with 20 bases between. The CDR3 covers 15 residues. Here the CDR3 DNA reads TGTGCCAGCAGCTCCGCCGAGGGAGGTTCGAGGGGCTACACCTTC. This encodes CASSSAEGGSRGYTF.

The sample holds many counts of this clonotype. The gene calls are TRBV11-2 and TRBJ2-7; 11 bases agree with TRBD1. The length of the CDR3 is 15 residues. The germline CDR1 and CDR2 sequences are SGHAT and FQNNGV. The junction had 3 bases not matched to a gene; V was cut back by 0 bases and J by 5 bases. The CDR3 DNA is TGTGCCAGCAGCTTAGATGGACAGGGGGCCAACGAGCAGTACTTC. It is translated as CASSLDGQGANEQYF.

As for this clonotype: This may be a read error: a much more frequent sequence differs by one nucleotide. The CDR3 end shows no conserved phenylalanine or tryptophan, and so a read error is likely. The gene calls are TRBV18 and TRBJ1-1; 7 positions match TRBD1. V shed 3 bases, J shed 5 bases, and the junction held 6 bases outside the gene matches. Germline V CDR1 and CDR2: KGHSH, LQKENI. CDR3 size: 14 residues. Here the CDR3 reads CASSPSRGDTEAFV. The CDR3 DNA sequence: TGTGCCAGCTCACCGTCCAGGGGGGATACTGAAGCTTTCGTT.

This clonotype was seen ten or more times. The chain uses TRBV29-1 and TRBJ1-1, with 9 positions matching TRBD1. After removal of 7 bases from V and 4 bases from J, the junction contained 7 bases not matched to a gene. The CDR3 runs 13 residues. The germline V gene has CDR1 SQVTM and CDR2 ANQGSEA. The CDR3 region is CSAYRGLGTEAFF. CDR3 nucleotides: TGCAGCGCCTACAGGGGGCTAGGCACTGAAGCTTTCTTT. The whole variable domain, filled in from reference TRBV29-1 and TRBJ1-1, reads SAVISQKPSRDICQRGTSLTIQCQVDSQVTMMFWYRQQPGQSLTLIATANQGSEATYESGFVIDKFPISRPNLTFSTLTVSNMSPEDSSIYLCSAYRGLGTEAFFGQGTRLTVV.

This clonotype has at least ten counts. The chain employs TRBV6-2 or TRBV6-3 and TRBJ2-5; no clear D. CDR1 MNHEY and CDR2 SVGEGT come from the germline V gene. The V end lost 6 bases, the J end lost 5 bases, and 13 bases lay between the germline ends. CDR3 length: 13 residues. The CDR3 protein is CASRKPAGETQYF. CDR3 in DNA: TGTGCCAGCAGAAAGCCAGCTGGCGAGACCCAGTACTTC.

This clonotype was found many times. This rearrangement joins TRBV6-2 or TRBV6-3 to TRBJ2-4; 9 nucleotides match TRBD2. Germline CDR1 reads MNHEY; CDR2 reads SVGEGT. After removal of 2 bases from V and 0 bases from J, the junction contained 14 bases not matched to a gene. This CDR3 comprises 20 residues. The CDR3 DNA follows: TGTGCCAGCAGTTACATCATGGCGGGAGGGCCCTACGGAGCCAAAAACATTCAGTACTTC. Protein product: CASSYIMAGGPYGAKNIQYF.

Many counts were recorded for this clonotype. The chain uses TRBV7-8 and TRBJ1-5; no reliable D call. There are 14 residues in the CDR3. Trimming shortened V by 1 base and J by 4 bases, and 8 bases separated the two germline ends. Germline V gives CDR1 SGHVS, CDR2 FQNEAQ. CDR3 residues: CASSLEVTNQPQHF. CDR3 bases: TGTGCCAGCAGCTTAGAGGTCACTAATCAGCCCCAGCATTTT.

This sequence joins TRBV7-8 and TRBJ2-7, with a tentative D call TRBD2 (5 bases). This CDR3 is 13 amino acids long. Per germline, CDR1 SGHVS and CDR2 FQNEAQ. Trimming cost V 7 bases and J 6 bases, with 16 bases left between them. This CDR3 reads CASTPSSGSEQYF. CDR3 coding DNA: TGTGCCAGCACCCCCAGCAGCGGTTCCGAGCAGTACTTC.

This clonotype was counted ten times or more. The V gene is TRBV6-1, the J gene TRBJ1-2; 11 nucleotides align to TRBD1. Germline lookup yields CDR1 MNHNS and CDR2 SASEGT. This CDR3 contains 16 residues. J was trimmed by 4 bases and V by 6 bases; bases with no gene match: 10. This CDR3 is CASSPVQGTGGYGYTF. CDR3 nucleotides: TGTGCCAGCAGCCCCGTCCAGGGGACAGGGGGCTATGGCTACACCTTC.

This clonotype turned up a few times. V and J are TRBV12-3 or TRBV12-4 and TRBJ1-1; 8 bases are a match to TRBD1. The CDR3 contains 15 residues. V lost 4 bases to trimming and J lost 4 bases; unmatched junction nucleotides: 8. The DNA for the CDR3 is TGTGCCAGCAGTTCAAACAGGGGGACGACCACTGAAGCTTTCTTT. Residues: CASSSNRGTTTEAFF.

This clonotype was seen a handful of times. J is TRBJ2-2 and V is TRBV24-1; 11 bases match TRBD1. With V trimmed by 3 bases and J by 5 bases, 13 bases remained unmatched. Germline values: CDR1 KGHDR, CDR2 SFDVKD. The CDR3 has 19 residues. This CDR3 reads CATSDARGQGVRKTGELFF. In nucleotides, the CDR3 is TGTGCCACCAGTGATGCCAGGGGACAGGGGGTGAGAAAGACCGGGGAGCTGTTTTTT.

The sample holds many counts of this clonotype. In DNA form, the CDR3 reads TGTGCCACCAGTGACCGCCGACAGGAGGGTAAAACTTTCTTT. Amino acid sequence: CATSDRRQEGKTFF. V is TRBV24-1 and J is TRBJ1-1; maybe TRBD1 (6 bases). The CDR3 runs 14 residues. Germline V gene sequence: CDR1 KGHDR, CDR2 SFDVKD. V dropped 4 bases and J dropped 12 bases, with 20 bases sitting between them.

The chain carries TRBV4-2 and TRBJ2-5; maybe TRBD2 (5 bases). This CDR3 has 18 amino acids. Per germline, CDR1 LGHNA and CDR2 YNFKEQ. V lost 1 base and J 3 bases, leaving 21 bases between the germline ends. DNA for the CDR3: TGTGCCAGCAGCCAAGGAGGGCTTCCGGCGACTTATAAAGAGACCCAGTACTTC. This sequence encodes CASSQGGLPATYKETQYF.

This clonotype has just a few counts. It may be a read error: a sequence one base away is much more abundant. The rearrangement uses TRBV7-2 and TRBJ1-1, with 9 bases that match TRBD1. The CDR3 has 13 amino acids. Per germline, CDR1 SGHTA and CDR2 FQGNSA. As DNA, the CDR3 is TGTGCCAGCAGCGCCGGGACAGGGTATTTCGCTTGCTTT. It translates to CASSAGTGYFACF.

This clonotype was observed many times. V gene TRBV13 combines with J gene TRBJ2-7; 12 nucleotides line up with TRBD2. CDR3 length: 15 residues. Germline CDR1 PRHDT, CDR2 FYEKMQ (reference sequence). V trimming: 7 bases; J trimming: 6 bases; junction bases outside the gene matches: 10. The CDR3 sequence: CASTLGLAGPLEQYF. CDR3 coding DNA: TGTGCCAGCACCCTAGGACTAGCGGGACCTCTCGAGCAGTACTTC. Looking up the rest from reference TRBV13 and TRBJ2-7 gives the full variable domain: AAGVIQSPRHLIKEKRETATLKCYPIPRHDTVYWYQQGPGQDPQFLISFYEKMQSDKGSIPDRFSAQQFSDYHSELNMSSLELGDSALYFCASTLGLAGPLEQYFGPGTRLTVT.

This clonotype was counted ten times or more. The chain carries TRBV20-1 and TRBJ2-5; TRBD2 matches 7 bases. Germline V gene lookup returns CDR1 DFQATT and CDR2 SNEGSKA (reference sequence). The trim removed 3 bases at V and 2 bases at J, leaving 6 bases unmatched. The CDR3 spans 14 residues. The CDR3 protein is CSASGLAEQETQYF. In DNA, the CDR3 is TGCAGTGCTAGCGGGCTAGCGGAGCAAGAGACCCAGTACTTC.

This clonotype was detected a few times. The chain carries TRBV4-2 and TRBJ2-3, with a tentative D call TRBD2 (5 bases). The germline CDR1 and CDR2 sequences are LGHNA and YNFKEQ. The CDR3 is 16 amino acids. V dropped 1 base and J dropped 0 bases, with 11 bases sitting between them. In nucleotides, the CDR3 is TGTGCCAGCAGCCAAGCGGCAGCGGCTAGCACAGATACGCAGTATTTT. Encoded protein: CASSQAAAASTDTQYF.

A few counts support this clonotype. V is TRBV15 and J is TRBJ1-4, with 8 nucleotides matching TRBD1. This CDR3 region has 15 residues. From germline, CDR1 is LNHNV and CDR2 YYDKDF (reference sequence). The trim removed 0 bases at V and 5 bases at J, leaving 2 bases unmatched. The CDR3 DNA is TGTGCCACCAGCAGAGATACAGGGGGGAATGAAAAACTGTTTTTT. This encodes CATSRDTGGNEKLFF.

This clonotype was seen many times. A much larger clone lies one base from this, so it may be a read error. The CDR3 region is CASSEARGSHLHF. As DNA, the CDR3 is TGTGCCAGCAGTGAAGCGCGGGGTTCACACCTCCACTTT. The genes are TRBV6-1 and TRBJ1-6; D remains ambiguous. The CDR3 runs 13 residues. From germline, CDR1 is MNHNS and CDR2 SASEGT.

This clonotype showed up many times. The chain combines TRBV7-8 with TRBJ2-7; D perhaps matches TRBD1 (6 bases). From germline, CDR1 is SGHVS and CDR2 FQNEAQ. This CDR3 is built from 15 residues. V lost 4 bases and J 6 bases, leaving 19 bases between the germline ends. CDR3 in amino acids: CASSSSGKTTGEQYF. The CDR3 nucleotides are TGTGCCAGCAGCTCATCCGGTAAGACGACAGGCGAGCAGTACTTC.

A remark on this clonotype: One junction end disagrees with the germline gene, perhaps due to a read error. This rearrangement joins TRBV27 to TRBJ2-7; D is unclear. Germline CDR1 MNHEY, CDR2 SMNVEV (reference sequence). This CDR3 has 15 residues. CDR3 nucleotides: TGTGCCAGCATCGCGGACCCCTGGAGCTCCTACGAGCAGTGCTTC. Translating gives CASIADPWSSYEQCF.

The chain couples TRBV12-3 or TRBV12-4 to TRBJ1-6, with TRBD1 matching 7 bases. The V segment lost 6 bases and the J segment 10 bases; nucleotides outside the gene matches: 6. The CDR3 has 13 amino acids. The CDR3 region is CASRPDRDSPLHF. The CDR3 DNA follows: TGTGCCAGCAGGCCCGACAGGGACTCACCCCTCCACTTT.

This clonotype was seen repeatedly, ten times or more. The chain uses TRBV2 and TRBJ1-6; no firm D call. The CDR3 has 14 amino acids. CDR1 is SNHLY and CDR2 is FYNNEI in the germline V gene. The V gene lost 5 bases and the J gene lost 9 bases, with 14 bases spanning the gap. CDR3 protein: CASSLERAGSPLHF. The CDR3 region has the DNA TGTGCCAGCAGTCTCGAGAGGGCGGGTTCACCCCTCCACTTT. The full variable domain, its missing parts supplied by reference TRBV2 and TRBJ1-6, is EPEVTQTPSHQVTQMGQEVILRCVPISNHLYFYWYRQILGQKVEFLVSFYNNEISEKSEIFDDQFSVERPDGSNFTLKIRSTKLEDSAMYFCASSLERAGSPLHFGNGTRLTVT.

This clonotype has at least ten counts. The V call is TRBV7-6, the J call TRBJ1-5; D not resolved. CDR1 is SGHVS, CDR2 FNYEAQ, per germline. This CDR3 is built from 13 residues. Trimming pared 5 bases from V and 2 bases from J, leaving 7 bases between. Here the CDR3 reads CASSPGRNQPQHF. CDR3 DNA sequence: TGTGCCAGCAGCCCAGGACGCAATCAGCCCCAGCATTTT.

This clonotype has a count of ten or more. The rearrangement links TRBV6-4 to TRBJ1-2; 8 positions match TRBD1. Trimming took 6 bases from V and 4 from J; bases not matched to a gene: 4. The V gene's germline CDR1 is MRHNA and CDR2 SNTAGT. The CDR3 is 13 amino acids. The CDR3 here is CASRVDRAYGYTF. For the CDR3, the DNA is TGTGCCAGCAGAGTGGACAGGGCCTATGGCTACACCTTC.

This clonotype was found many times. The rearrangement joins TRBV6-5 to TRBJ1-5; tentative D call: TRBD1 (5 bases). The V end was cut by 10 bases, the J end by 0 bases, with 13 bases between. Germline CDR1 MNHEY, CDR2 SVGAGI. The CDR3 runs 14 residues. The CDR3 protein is CAIRQTYSNQPQHF. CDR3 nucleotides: TGTGCCATCCGACAGACATATAGCAATCAGCCCCAGCATTTT.

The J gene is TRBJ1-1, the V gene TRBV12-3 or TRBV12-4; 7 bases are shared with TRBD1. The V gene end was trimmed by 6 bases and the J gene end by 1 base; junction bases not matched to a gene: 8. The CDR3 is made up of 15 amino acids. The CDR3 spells CASSTTGPENTEAFF. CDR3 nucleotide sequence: TGTGCCAGCAGCACGACAGGGCCCGAGAACACTGAAGCTTTCTTT.